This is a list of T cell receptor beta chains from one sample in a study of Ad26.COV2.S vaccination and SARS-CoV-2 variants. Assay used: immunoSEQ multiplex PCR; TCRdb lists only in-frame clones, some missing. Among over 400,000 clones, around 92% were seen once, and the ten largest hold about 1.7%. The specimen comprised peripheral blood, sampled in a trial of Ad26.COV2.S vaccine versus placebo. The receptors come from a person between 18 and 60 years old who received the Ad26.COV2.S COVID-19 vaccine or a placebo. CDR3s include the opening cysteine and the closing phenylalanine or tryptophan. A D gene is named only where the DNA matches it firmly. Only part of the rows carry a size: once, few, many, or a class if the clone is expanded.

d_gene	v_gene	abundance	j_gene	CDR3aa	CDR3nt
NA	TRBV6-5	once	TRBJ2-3	CASSYSFSETDTQYF	TGTGCCAGCAGTTACTCATTCTCCGAAACAGATACGCAGTATTTT
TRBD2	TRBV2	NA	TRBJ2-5	CASKAEAGEETQYF	TGTGCCAGCAAGGCAGAAGCGGGGGAAGAGACCCAGTACTTC
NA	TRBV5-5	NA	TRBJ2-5	CASSSHRIGGVETQYF	TGTGCCAGCAGCTCCCACCGGATAGGGGGAGTCGAGACCCAGTACTTC
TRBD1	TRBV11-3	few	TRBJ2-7	CASSLDGQGHEQYF	TGTGCCAGCAGCTTAGACGGACAGGGCCACGAGCAGTACTTC
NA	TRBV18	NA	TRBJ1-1	CASSPSVVAGGTEAFF	TGTGCCAGCTCACCGTCCGTAGTGGCGGGAGGCACTGAAGCTTTCTTT
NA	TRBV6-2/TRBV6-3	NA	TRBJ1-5	CASSYWSSSNQPQHF	TGTGCCAGCAGTTATTGGAGCTCAAGCAATCAGCCCCAGCATTTT
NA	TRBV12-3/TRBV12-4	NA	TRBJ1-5	CASSSAIGQPQHF	TGTGCCAGTTCCTCGGCTATAGGTCAGCCCCAGCATTTT
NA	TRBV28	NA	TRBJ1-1	CAGMGGTHTEAFF	TGTGCCGGCATGGGGGGGACGCACACTGAAGCTTTCTTT
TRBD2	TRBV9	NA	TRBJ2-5	CASSVAWGSGIQETQYF	TGTGCCAGCAGCGTAGCTTGGGGTAGCGGGATTCAAGAGACCCAGTACTTC
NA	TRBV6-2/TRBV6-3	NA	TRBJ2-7	CASSYWGASDEQYF	TGTGCCAGCAGTTACTGGGGGGCGAGCGACGAGCAGTACTTC
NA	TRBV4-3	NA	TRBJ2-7	CASSQGPGDDEQYF	TGCGCCAGCAGCCAAGGTCCAGGGGACGACGAGCAGTACTTC
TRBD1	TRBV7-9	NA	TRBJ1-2	CASSSHPLDRTNYGYTF	TGTGCCAGCAGCTCGCACCCCTTGGACAGGACTAACTATGGCTACACCTTC
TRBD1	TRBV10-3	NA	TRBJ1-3	CAIAQGATGNTIYF	TGTGCCATCGCCCAGGGGGCGACTGGAAACACCATATATTTT
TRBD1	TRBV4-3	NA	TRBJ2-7	CASSQDRQGAYEQYF	TGCGCCAGCAGCCAAGATAGACAGGGCGCCTACGAGCAGTACTTC
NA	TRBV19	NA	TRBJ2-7	CASTSPGHPWEYF	TGTGCCAGTACCTCGCCGGGACATCCATGGGAGTACTTC
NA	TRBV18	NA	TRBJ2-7	CASSPHTYEQYF	TGTGCCAGCTCACCACACACCTACGAGCAGTACTTC
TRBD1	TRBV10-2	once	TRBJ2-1	CASSVVEKTGVRFF	TGCGCCAGCAGTGTCGTCGAAAAGACAGGGGTCCGGTTCTTC
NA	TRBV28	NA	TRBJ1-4	CASSFSQVAEKLFF	TGTGCCAGCAGTTTCTCCCAGGTAGCCGAAAAACTGTTTTTT
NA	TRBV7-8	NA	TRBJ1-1	CASSPGSTEAFF	TGTGCCAGCAGCCCAGGTTCCACTGAAGCTTTCTTT
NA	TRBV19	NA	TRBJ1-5	CASRLAGGFYSNQPQHF	TGTGCCAGTAGACTCGCGGGGGGGTTTTATAGCAATCAGCCCCAGCATTTT
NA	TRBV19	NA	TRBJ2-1	CASSPSPGYTNEQFF	TGTGCCAGTAGTCCCTCTCCGGGGTATACAAATGAGCAGTTCTTC